This T cell receptor (beta chain) comes out of a study of blood T cell repertoires in COVID-19 (TCRdb year 2020). General notes on the study: Samples covering the acute and convalescent phases of COVID-19 were provided by collaborators in the United States, Italy and Spain. A de-identified subject ID, COVID-19 status, age in years and sex were almost always included in the sample metadata. Where available, HLA class I and class II types were taken from metadata supplied by the sample provider and were not determined by assay-based typing. The dataset comprised deeply sampled blood TCRbeta repertoires from subjects exposed to, actively infected with, or recovered from COVID-19. The repertoires were released in a freely available public database intended as a resource for research on the immune response to SARS-CoV-2. The material from the prospective study consisted of cDNA or gDNA derived from T cells, B-cell-depleted T cells, or PBMCs. The samples were drawn from the first 160 participants of the ongoing ImmuneRACE study and from over 950 subjects provided by 6 global collaborators.

TCRbeta CDR3 regions were amplified from genomic DNA by means of the immunoSEQ Assay, a bias-controlled multiplex PCR. As for how the authors treated the data: The number of nucleated cells in each sample was estimated by amplification of reference gene primers within the assay. To quantify the absolute abundance of each unique TCRbeta CDR3 rearrangement, sequence reads were collapsed and filtered. For each sample, productive Simpson clonality was calculated as the square root of Simpson's diversity index across productive rearrangements. This is the immuneACCESS table as TCRdb keeps it, with only in-frame sequences that have V and J called. A part of the clones is gone; compared with another copy, unresolved V genes explain less than half, and the rest is unexplained. V and J calls and clone size follow that table, whereas D and trimming were derived from the DNA. The table for this sample lists a few hundred thousand clones; roughly 90% of them were counted only once. The ten biggest clones cover around 3% of the sample.

From the cysteine through the phenylalanine, the CDR3 covers 15 amino acids. Just the 45-base CDR3 DNA is kept, in frame starting at base 1. The CDR1 and CDR2 encoded by the germline V gene are MDHEN and SYDVKM. Germline trimming amounts to 0 bases on V and 5 bases on J, with 4 as the count of junction bases outside the gene matches. About this clone itself: There is no known antigen for this receptor. No base qualities exist here, and no much larger clone lies one base off it.

One collaborating source in Seattle enrolled patients while the patients were actively infected and followed the patients over time throughout the course of disease. Whole blood was collected in K2EDTA tubes by collaborating institutions according to the institutions' own protocols. Collaborator samples were shipped for TCRbeta analysis as frozen whole blood, isolated PBMCs, or DNA extracted from either sample type. The full study reports these points: Clinical and demographic metadata were provided uncurated, with the amount varying by source and participant.

The chain was built from TRBV28 and TRBJ2-1, and TRBD2 aligns with 7 junction nucleotides. Sequenced: peripheral blood. The TCR originated in a woman aged 30 to 39 with COVID-19, enrolled during active disease. In nucleotides, the sequence is TGTGCCAGCAGTTTATGGGCAGGGACTAACAATGAGCAGTTCTTC. This encodes CASSLWAGTNNEQFF.